This is a list of T cell receptor beta chains from one sample in a study of blood T cell repertoires in COVID-19. Repertoires were generated with immunoSEQ multiplex PCR, while TCRdb's copy carries only in-frame clones and drops some. Here the sample spans 60,000 to 85,000 clones, over 70% being singletons. The sequenced sample was peripheral blood. The receptors here all came from a man aged 70 or older who had recovered from COVID-19. The CDR3 runs from the conserved cysteine through the conserved F or W. D genes are given only for firm matches. Some rows have no size entry. The others give once, few or many, or a class for an expanded clone.

D gene,clone size,J gene,V gene,CDR3 protein,CDR3 DNA
.,.,TRBJ2-2,TRBV19,CASSISREGELFF,TGTGCCAGTAGTATAAGCAGGGAAGGGGAGCTGTTTTTT
TRBD2,.,TRBJ2-6,TRBV10-3,CAINAGGLAGGPNSGANVLTF,TGTGCCATCAACGCGGGGGGCCTCGCGGGAGGCCCCAACTCTGGGGCCAACGTCCTGACTTTC
.,.,TRBJ2-5,TRBV5-6,CASSFREETQYF,TGTGCCAGCAGCTTCCGGGAAGAGACCCAGTACTTC
TRBD2,.,TRBJ2-1,TRBV10-3,CATVPRTSGSGGEQFF,TGTGCCACCGTACCCCGGACTAGCGGGAGTGGTGGTGAGCAGTTCTTC
.,.,TRBJ1-2,TRBV28,CASGRGGYTF,TGTGCCAGCGGACGGGGGGGCTACACCTTC
.,.,TRBJ1-6,TRBV6-5,CASRSVLNSPLHF,TGTGCCAGCCGGTCTGTTTTGAATTCACCCCTCCACTTT
.,.,TRBJ1-3,TRBV14,CASSQVTPGQFLGNTIYF,TGTGCCAGCAGCCAAGTCACCCCCGGACAGTTCCTTGGAAACACCATATATTTT
.,once,TRBJ1-2,TRBV3-1/TRBV3-2,CASSPWQKINYGYTF,TGTGCCAGCAGCCCGTGGCAGAAGATTAACTATGGCTACACCTTC
TRBD2,.,TRBJ2-7,TRBV9,CASSLRTSGSVYEQYF,TGTGCCAGCAGCCTCCGGACTAGCGGGAGTGTTTACGAGCAGTACTTC
.,.,TRBJ1-1,TRBV9,CASSVEVYGRGTEAFF,TGTGCCAGCAGCGTAGAAGTTTACGGCAGGGGCACTGAAGCTTTCTTT
.,once,TRBJ1-5,TRBV3-1/TRBV3-2,CASSQVTGKPQHF,TGTGCCAGCAGCCAAGTAACAGGAAAGCCCCAGCATTTT
.,.,TRBJ1-2,TRBV28,CASTPRGSPGLYGYTF,TGTGCCAGCACCCCTCGGGGATCACCGGGCCTATATGGCTACACCTTC
.,.,TRBJ2-3,TRBV25-1,CASSESGREDPDTQYF,TGTGCCAGCAGTGAATCAGGCAGGGAGGATCCAGATACGCAGTATTTT
TRBD1,.,TRBJ1-5,TRBV28,CASSLARTGRAGQPQHF,TGTGCCAGCAGTTTAGCTAGGACAGGCCGGGCTGGTCAGCCCCAGCATTTT
TRBD2,.,TRBJ2-2,TRBV9,CASSVAPAGTNTGELFF,TGTGCCAGCAGCGTAGCCCCAGCGGGGACGAACACCGGGGAGCTGTTTTTT
TRBD2,.,TRBJ2-6,TRBV4-1,CASSQDLGRTSRAGANVLTF,TGCGCCAGCAGCCAAGATCTCGGGAGGACTAGCAGGGCTGGGGCCAACGTCCTGACTTTC
TRBD1,.,TRBJ1-6,TRBV7-2,CASSSGRDRGNSPLHF,TGTGCCAGCAGCTCAGGCCGGGACAGAGGAAATTCACCCCTCCACTTT
.,.,TRBJ1-6,TRBV7-6,CASSQGGVGPLHF,TGTGCCAGCAGCCAAGGGGGAGTCGGCCCCCTCCACTTT
.,.,TRBJ2-5,TRBV10-3,CATDAGNQETQYF,TGTGCCACCGACGCAGGGAACCAAGAGACCCAGTACTTC
TRBD2,.,TRBJ2-1,TRBV9,CASSPTARLAGGGNEQFF,TGTGCCAGCAGCCCGACAGCTAGACTAGCGGGAGGAGGGAATGAGCAGTTCTTC
TRBD1,.,TRBJ2-5,TRBV5-4,CASSASGGSQETQYF,TGTGCCAGCAGCGCCTCAGGGGGTAGCCAAGAGACCCAGTACTTC
.,many,TRBJ1-5,TRBV6-6,CASSQLNRRNQPQHF,TGTGCCAGCAGCCAATTGAACAGGAGAAATCAGCCCCAGCATTTT
.,.,TRBJ1-2,TRBV28,CASSYIHDPGKGDGYTF,TGTGCCAGCAGTTACATTCATGACCCAGGGAAAGGAGATGGCTACACCTTC
TRBD2,.,TRBJ2-2,TRBV5-1,CASSLAPGGGTGELFF,TGCGCCAGCAGCTTGGCGCCGGGAGGAGGTACCGGGGAGCTGTTTTTT
TRBD1,.,TRBJ2-1,TRBV7-9,CASSRRSGQIPYNEQFF,TGTGCCAGCAGCAGACGGTCGGGACAGATACCCTACAATGAGCAGTTCTTC
TRBD1,.,TRBJ2-6,TRBV28,CASSLDATGYGANVLTF,TGTGCCAGCAGTCTAGACGCGACAGGGTATGGGGCCAACGTCCTGACTTTC